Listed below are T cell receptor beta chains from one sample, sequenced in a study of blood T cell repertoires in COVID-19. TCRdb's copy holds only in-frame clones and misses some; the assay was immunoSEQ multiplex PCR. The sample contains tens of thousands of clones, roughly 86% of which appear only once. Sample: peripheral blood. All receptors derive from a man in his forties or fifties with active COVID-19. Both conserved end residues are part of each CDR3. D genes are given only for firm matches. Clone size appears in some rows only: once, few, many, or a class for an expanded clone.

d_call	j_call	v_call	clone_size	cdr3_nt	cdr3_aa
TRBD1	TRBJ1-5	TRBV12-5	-	TGTGCTAGTGGTCCTGGGACAGGGGGGAAGGATCAGCCCCAGCATTTT	CASGPGTGGKDQPQHF
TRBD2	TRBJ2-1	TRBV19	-	TGTGCCAGTAGTCCCTGGGTAGCGGGAGGGGATGAGCAGTTCTTC	CASSPWVAGGDEQFF
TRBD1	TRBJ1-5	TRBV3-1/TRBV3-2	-	TGTGCCAGCAGCCGGACAGGGGATCAGCCCCAGCATTTT	CASSRTGDQPQHF
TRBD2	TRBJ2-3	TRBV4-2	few	TGTGCCAGCAGCCAAGCGGGACAGCGGGGGGCCCGGGCAGATACGCAGTATTTT	CASSQAGQRGARADTQYF
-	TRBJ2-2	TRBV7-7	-	TGTGCTAGCAGCCATAAAGGGGACACCGGGGAGCTGTTTTTT	CASSHKGDTGELFF
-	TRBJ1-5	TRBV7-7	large	TGTGCTAGCAGCTTAGTCCTTGACGGGTTGGATCAGCCCCAGCATTTT	CASSLVLDGLDQPQHF
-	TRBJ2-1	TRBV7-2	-	TGTGCCAGCAGCCCTATCAAGGAGCAGTTCTTC	CASSPIKEQFF
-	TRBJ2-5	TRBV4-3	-	TGCGCCAGCAGCCAAGATAGACTGGGGGGGCGCGGAGAGACCCAGTACTTC	CASSQDRLGGRGETQYF
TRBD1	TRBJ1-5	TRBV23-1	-	TGCGCCAGCAATAGGGGACAGGGCCCCCATGGCGAACAGCATTTT	CASNRGQGPHGEQHF
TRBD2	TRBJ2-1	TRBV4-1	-	TGCGCCAGCAGCCAAGAGGGACTAGCGGATGAGCAGTTCTTC	CASSQEGLADEQFF
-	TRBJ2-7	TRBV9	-	TGTGCCAGCAGCCGGGGCGGGGCCTACGAGCAGTACTTC	CASSRGGAYEQYF
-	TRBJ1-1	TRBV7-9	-	TGTGCCAGCAGTCCGGGACAAAGATATACTGAAGCTTTCTTT	CASSPGQRYTEAFF
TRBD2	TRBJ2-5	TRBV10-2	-	TGCGCCAGCAGCACGAGCGGGGGGGCCCAAGAGACCCAGTACTTC	CASSTSGGAQETQYF
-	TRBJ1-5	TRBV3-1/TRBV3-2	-	TGTGCCAGCAGCCAAGTAAATCAGCCCCAGCATTTT	CASSQVNQPQHF
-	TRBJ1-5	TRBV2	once	TGTGCCAGCACCACAGGGACGGAGAATCAGCCCCAGCATTTT	CASTTGTENQPQHF
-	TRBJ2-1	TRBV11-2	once	TGTGCCAGCAGATCCAGGGCGATCTACAATGAGCAGTTCTTC	CASRSRAIYNEQFF
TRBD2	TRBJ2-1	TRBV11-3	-	TGTGCCAGCAGTTTCCGGGGGGGCCCTTTCAATGAGCAGTTCTTC	CASSFRGGPFNEQFF
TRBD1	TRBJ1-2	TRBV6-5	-	TGTGCCAGCAACCGGGGACAGATCTATGGCTACACCTTC	CASNRGQIYGYTF
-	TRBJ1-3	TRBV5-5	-	TGTGCCAGCAGCCCGGATCCAGGGCATGGAAACACCATATATTTT	CASSPDPGHGNTIYF